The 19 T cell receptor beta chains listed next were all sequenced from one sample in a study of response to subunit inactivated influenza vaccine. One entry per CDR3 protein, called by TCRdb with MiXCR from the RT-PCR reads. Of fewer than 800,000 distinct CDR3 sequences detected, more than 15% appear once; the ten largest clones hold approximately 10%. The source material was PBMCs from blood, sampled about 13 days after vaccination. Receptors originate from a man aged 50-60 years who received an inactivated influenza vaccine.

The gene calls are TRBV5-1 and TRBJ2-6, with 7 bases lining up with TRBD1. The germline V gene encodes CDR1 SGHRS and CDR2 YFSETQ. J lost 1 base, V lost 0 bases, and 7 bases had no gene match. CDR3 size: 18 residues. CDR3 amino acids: CASSLDSGQSSGANVLTF. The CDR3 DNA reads TGCGCCAGCAGCTTGGACTCGGGACAGTCTTCTGGGGCCAACGTCCTGACTTTC.

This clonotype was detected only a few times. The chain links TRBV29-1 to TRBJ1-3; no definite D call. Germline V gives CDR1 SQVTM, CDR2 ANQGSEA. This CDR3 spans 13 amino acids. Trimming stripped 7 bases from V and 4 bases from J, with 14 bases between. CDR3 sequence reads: CSGAEGFGNTIYF. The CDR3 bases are TGCAGCGGGGCCGAGGGATTCGGAAACACCATATATTTT. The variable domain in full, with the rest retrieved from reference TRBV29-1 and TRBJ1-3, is SAVISQKPSRDICQRGTSLTIQCQVDSQVTMMFWYRQQPGQSLTLIATANQGSEATYESGFVIDKFPISRPNLTFSTLTVSNMSPEDSSIYLCSGAEGFGNTIYFGEGSWLTVV.

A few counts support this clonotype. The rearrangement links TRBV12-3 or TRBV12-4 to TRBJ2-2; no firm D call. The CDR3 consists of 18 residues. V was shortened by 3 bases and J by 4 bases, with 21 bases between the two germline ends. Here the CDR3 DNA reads TGTGCCAGCAGTTTTAAAGGGCCGGGCCCACGACTCACCGGGGAGCTGTTTTTT. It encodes CASSFKGPGPRLTGELFF.

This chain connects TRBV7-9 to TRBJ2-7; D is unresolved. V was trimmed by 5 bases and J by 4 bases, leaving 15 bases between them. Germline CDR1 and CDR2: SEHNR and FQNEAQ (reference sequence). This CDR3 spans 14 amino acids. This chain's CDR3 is CASSHHPRDYEQYF. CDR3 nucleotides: TGTGCCAGCAGCCATCACCCTAGGGATTACGAGCAGTACTTC.

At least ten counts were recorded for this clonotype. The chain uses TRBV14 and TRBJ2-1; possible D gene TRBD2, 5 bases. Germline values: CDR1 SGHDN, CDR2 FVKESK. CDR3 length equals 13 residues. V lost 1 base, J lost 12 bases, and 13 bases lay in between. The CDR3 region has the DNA TGTGCCAGCAGCCAAGCTGGACGTCGGGGGCAGTTCTTC. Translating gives CASSQAGRRGQFF.

CDR3 nucleotides: TGCGCCAGCAGCTACACAGGGGTGAGCAATCAGCCCCAGCATTTT. Amino acids: CASSYTGVSNQPQHF. The chain is built from TRBV4-1 and TRBJ1-5, with 7 bases that match TRBD1. This CDR3 region has 15 residues. The J segment lost 1 base and the V segment lost 5 bases, leaving 5 bases of the junction unmatched. Germline CDR1 MGHRA, CDR2 YSYEKL.

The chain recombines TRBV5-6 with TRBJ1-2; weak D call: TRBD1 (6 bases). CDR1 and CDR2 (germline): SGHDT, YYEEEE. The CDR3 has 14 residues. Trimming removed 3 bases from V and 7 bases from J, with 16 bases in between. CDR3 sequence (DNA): TGTGCCAGCAGCTGGCAGGGGCGAGCTGGTGGCTACACCTTC. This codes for CASSWQGRAGGYTF. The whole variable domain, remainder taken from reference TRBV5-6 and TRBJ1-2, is DAGVTQSPTHLIKTRGQQVTLRCSPKSGHDTVSWYQQALGQGPQFIFQYYEEEERQRGNFPDRFSGHQFPNYSSELNVNALLLGDSALYLCASSWQGRAGGYTFGSGTRLTVV.

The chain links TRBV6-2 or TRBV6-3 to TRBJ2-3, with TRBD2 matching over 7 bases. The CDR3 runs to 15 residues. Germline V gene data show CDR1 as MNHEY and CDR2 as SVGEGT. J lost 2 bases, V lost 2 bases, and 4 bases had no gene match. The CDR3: CASSYKRGLTDTQYF. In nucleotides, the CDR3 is TGTGCCAGCAGTTACAAGCGGGGCCTCACAGATACGCAGTATTTT.

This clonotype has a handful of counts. The CDR3 DNA sequence: TGTGCCAGCACCTTCACTAATGAAAAACTGTTTTTT. Its protein product is CASTFTNEKLFF. The chain carries TRBV28 and TRBJ1-4; no reliable D call. This CDR3 has 12 amino acids. The germline V gene has CDR1 MDHEN and CDR2 SYDVKM. The V and J ends lost 7 bases and 2 bases respectively, with 5 bases between them.

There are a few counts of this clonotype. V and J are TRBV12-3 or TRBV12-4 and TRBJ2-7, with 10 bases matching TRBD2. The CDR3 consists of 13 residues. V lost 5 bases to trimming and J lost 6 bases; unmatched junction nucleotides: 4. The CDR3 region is CASSLGLAAEQYF. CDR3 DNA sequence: TGTGCCAGCAGTCTCGGACTAGCGGCCGAGCAGTACTTC.

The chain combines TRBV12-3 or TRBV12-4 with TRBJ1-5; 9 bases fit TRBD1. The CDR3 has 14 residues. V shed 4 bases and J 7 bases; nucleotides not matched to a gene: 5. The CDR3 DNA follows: TGTGCCAGCAGTTCAACAGGGGGCTGGCAGCCCCAGCATTTT. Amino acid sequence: CASSSTGGWQPQHF.

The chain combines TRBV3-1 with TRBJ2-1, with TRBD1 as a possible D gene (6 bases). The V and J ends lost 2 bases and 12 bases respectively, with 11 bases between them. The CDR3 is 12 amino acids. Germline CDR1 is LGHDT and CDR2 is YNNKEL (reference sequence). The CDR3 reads CASSQRTVPQFF. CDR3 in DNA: TGTGCCAGCAGCCAAAGGACAGTTCCGCAGTTCTTC.

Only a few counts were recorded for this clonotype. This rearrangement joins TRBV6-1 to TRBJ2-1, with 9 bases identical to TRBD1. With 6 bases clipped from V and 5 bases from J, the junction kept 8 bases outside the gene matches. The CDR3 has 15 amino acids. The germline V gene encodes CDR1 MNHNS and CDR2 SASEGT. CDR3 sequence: CASSTPGQGNNEQFF. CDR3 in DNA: TGTGCCAGCAGCACTCCGGGACAGGGAAACAATGAGCAGTTCTTC.

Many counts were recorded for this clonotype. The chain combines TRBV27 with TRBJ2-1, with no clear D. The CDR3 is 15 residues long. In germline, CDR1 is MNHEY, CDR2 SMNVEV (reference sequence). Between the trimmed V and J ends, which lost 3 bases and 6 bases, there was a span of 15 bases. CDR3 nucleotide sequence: TGTGCCAGCAGTTTCCCAGGCCTATCCGGCAATGAGCAGTTCTTC. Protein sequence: CASSFPGLSGNEQFF.

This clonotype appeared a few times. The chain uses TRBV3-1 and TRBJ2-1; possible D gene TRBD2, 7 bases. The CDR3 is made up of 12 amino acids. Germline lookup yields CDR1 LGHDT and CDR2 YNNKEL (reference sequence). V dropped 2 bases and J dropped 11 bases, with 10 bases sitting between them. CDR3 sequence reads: CASSQRGAKQFF. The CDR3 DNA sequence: TGTGCCAGCAGCCAACGGGGGGCGAAGCAGTTCTTC.

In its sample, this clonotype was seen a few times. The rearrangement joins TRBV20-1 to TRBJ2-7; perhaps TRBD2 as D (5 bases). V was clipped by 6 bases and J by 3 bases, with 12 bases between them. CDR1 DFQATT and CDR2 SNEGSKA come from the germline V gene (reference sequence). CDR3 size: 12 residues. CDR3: CSARPRDYEQYF. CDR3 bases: TGCAGTGCCCGGCCTCGGGACTACGAGCAGTACTTC.

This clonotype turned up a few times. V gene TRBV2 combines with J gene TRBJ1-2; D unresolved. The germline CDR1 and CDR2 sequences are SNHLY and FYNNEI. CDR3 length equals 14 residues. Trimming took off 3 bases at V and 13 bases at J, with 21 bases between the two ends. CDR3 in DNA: TGTGCCAGCAGTGAGCGGCTGGACTTACCAATCCTCACCTTC. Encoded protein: CASSERLDLPILTF.

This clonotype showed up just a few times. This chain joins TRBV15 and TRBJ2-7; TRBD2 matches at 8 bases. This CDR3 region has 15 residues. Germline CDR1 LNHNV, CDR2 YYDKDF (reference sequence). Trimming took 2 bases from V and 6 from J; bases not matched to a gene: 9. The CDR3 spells CATSRQLAVVGEQYF. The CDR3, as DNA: TGTGCCACCAGCAGACAACTAGCGGTAGTGGGCGAGCAGTACTTC.

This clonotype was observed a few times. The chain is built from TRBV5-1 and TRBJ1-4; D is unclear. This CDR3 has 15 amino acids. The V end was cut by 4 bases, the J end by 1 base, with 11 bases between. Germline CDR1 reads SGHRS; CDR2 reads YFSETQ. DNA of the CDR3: TGCGCCAGCAGCGTCTCAGGAGGAACTAATGAAAAACTGTTTTTT. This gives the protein CASSVSGGTNEKLFF.